The present T cell receptor (beta chain) was sequenced within a study of regulatory T cells in long-lasting Graves disease. Indicated time point: newly diagnosed GD, antithyroid drugs for less than 3 months. RNA isolated from PBMCs was used to make the TCR library. The V segment lost 2 bases and the J segment 10 bases; nucleotides outside the gene matches: 5. The germline gives CDR1 MNHNS, CDR2 SASEGT. This CDR3 spans 15 amino acids. This clonotype occurred many times. Its antigen is unknown. Study results and limitations: Favored gene segments in persistent disease were TRBV28, TRBJ1-2 and TRBJ2-5.

Relying on iRepertoire HTBI primers and Arm-PCR of CDR3 regions, the team built TCR beta libraries. Each CDR3 protein is one row after TCRdb ran MiXCR on the multiplex PCR reads. Of about 430,000 distinct CDR3 sequences in the sample, 15% were seen once. These data also formed part of another study, on T cells in Graves' hyperthyroidism and ophthalmopathy. According to that study: Patients having uncontrolled infection, another autoimmune disease, pregnancy or lactation were not included.

The source material was peripheral blood mononuclear cells (PBMCs), sampled at new diagnosis, from a patient treated with antithyroid drugs. The chain is built from TRBV6-1 and TRBJ2-2; TRBD1 matches 12 bases. This clonotype was sampled from a woman between 40 and 55 years old with Graves disease. The CDR3 reads CASSEWGTGGSELFF. The CDR3 DNA reads as TGTGCCAGCAGTGAATGGGGGACAGGGGGCTCGGAGCTGTTTTTT.